This TCR beta chain was recovered during a study of cytomegalovirus exposure and HLA in healthy donors. This PCR relied on a set of 60 Vbeta primers and 13 Jbeta primers. TCRdb's copy holds only in-frame clones and misses some; the assay was immunoSEQ multiplex PCR. This table has some 160,000 clones, roughly 68% appearing once. Germline V gene sequence: CDR1 SGHDT, CDR2 YYEEEE. V lost 2 bases and J 2 bases, leaving 15 bases between the germline ends. The CDR3 is 16 residues long. Healthy bone marrow donors supplied every sample. The source of this sequence is a man aged 60 to 75 in good health and CMV-seronegative. The V call is TRBV5-6, the J call TRBJ2-3, with D possibly being TRBD2 (6 bases). Sequenced sample: PBMCs. The CDR3 is CASSFPGTFPTDTQYF. The CDR3 bases are TGTGCCAGCAGCTTCCCCGGGACTTTCCCCACAGATACGCAGTATTTT.